This T cell receptor beta chain was profiled in a study of blood T cell repertoires in COVID-19. The germline CDR1 and CDR2 sequences are SGHRS and YFSETQ. The CDR3 totals 18 residues. Trimming at V came to 4 bases and at J to 0 bases, leaving 12 bases not matched to a gene. TCRdb's table, derived via immunoSEQ multiplex PCR, lists solely in-frame clones and lacks some. In the table there are almost 350,000 clones, around nine tenths of which are singletons. V is TRBV5-1 and J is TRBJ2-7; 11 nucleotides match TRBD2. The sequence derives from a woman in her twenties or thirties who had been exposed to COVID-19. Sequencing was carried out using PBMCs or T cells enriched from blood (not recorded which). DNA for the CDR3: TGCGCCAGCAGCCTAAAAACTAGCGGGAGAGACAGCTCCTACGAGCAGTACTTC. Translation gives CASSLKTSGRDSSYEQYF.